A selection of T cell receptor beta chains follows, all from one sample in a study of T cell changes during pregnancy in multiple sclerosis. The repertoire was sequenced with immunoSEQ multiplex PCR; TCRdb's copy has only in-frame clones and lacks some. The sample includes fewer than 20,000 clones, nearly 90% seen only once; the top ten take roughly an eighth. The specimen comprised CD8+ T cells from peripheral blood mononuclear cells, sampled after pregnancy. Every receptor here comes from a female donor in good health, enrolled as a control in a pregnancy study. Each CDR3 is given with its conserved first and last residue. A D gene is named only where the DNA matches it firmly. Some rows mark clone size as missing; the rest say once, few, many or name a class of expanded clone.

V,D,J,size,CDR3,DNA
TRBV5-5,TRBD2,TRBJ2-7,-,CASSLGTSGPYEQYF,TGTGCCAGCAGCTTAGGGACTAGCGGGCCCTACGAGCAGTACTTC
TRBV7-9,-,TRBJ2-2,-,CASSPETGRTGELFF,TGTGCCAGCAGCCCAGAGACAGGGAGGACCGGGGAGCTGTTTTTT
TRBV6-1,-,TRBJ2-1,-,CASSEYEHSYNEQFF,TGTGCCAGCAGTGAATACGAGCACTCCTACAATGAGCAGTTCTTC
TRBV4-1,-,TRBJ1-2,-,CASSEGFRDGYTF,TGCGCCAGCAGCGAAGGGTTCAGGGATGGCTACACCTTC
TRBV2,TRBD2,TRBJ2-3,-,CASSEASGGGTDTQYF,TGTGCCAGCAGTGAAGCTAGCGGGGGGGGCACAGATACGCAGTATTTT
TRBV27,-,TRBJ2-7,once,CASSLTGTYEQYF,TGTGCCAGCAGTTTAACAGGGACCTACGAGCAGTACTTC
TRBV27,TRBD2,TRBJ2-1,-,CASSLRSGSSYNEQFF,TGTGCCAGCAGTTTACGCAGCGGGAGCTCCTACAATGAGCAGTTCTTC
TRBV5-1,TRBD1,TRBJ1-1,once,CASSEGQGGRLGTEAFF,TGCGCCAGCAGCGAGGGACAGGGGGGTCGATTGGGCACTGAAGCTTTCTTT
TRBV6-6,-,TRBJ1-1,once,CASIKTEAFF,TGTGCCAGCATAAAAACTGAAGCTTTCTTT
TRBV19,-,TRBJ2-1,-,CASSLQGSSSYNEQFF,TGTGCCAGTAGTTTACAGGGATCGAGCTCCTACAATGAGCAGTTCTTC
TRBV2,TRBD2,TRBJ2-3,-,CASKTSGTDTQYF,TGTGCCAGCAAGACTAGCGGGACAGATACGCAGTATTTT